This note documents a single T cell receptor (beta chain) sequence. Its matching antigen is unknown. This specimen belongs to a study of T cell clonotyping in hematopoietic cell transplantation. Study-wide results and limits: CD4 and CD8 repertoire contributions could not be separated without sorting. At the given depth, recipient repertoires were over 95% de novo clonotypes. After transplant, recipient diversity fell while pathologically expanded clonotypes grew through day 180. Higher Inverse Simpson Index values in graft donor and pretransplant recipient predicted broader posttransplant TCR diversity.

This table comes from immunoSEQ multiplex PCR, and its TCRdb copy is limited to in-frame clones, with some not included. The repertoire holds fewer than 80,000 clones, around 94% seen once, with 1.5% to 2% in the top ten. Between the trimmed V and J ends, which lost 0 bases and 5 bases, there was a span of 14 bases. This CDR3 is 15 amino acids long. CDR1 is SGHRS, CDR2 YFSETQ, per germline. The clonotype comes from a man in his forties or fifties in good health. Some clones in this sample may be carry-over from other donors' samples. Sequencing input: peripheral blood mononuclear cells. The V and J genes are TRBV5-1 and TRBJ1-2; TRBD1 might be the D (6 bases). The CDR3 protein is CASSLEPGASYGYTF. For the CDR3, the DNA is TGCGCCAGCAGCTTGGAACCGGGGGCTTCTTATGGCTACACCTTC. Drawing the rest from reference TRBV5-1 and TRBJ1-2, the complete variable domain is KAGVTQTPRYLIKTRGQQVTLSCSPISGHRSVSWYQQTPGQGLQFLFEYFSETQRNKGNFPGRFSGRQFSNSRSEMNVSTLELGDSALYLCASSLEPGASYGYTFGSGTRLTVV.